Listed below are T cell receptor beta chains from one sample, sequenced in a study of control samples from healthy donors and cancer patients. Assay used: immunoSEQ multiplex PCR; TCRdb lists only in-frame clones, some missing. Here the sample spans 95,000 to 150,000 clones, 80% to 95% being singletons. Material: PBMCs. These receptors all stem from a man at least 80 years old with head and neck cancer. Both conserved end residues are part of each CDR3. The D gene is left open where the match is weak. Some rows have no size entry. The others give once, few or many, or a class for an expanded clone.

TRBD2	TRBJ2-1	TRBV6-2/TRBV6-3	-	16	TGTGCCAGCAGTTACTCGACTAGCGGGGATTACAATGAGCAGTTCTTC	CASSYSTSGDYNEQFF
TRBD1	TRBJ1-1	TRBV7-9	-	15	TGTGCCAGCAGCCTGGGACAGGGATTGTCCACTGAAGCTTTCTTT	CASSLGQGLSTEAFF
TRBD1	TRBJ1-1	TRBV6-5	-	12	TGTGCCAGCGGGGACAGGGGGCTTGAAGCTTTCTTT	CASGDRGLEAFF
-	TRBJ1-1	TRBV7-6	-	15	TGTGCCAGCAGCCCTAGTCCGACTGGGAACACTGAAGCTTTCTTT	CASSPSPTGNTEAFF
-	TRBJ2-6	TRBV9	-	16	TGTGCCAGCGCATCGGGTGGGGCGAGTGGGGCCAACGTCCTGACTTTC	CASASGGASGANVLTF
TRBD2	TRBJ2-5	TRBV9	-	13	TGTGCCAGCAGCCCCGGACTAGCGGAGACCCAGTACTTC	CASSPGLAETQYF
-	TRBJ2-7	TRBV11-3	-	14	TGTGCCAGCAGCCCCTACGACAGCACCTACGAGCAGTACTTC	CASSPYDSTYEQYF
TRBD1	TRBJ2-7	TRBV19	few	12	TGTGCCACTGGGGACAGGACCTACGAGCAGTACTTC	CATGDRTYEQYF
TRBD2	TRBJ2-3	TRBV24-1	-	19	TGTGCCACCAGTGATTACCGCGGGACTAGCGGGGGAAGCACAGATACGCAGTATTTT	CATSDYRGTSGGSTDTQYF
-	TRBJ1-1	TRBV7-8	once	14	TGTGCCAGCAGCTTATGGGCAGGGGACACTGAAGCTTTCTTT	CASSLWAGDTEAFF
-	TRBJ2-5	TRBV5-1	-	12	TGCGCCAGCAGCCCGGGTAAAGAGACCCAGTACTTC	CASSPGKETQYF
TRBD1	TRBJ1-6	TRBV6-6	once	14	TGTGCCAGCAGTTACTCGACAGGGGATTCACCCCTCCACTTT	CASSYSTGDSPLHF
TRBD1	TRBJ2-7	TRBV4-1	-	15	TGCGCCAGCAGCCCCGGGACAGACCTAGGCTACGAGCAGTACTTC	CASSPGTDLGYEQYF
-	TRBJ2-1	TRBV6-5	-	14	TGTGCCAGCAGTTACTCTAGGGGGAACAATGAGCAGTTCTTC	CASSYSRGNNEQFF
-	TRBJ1-1	TRBV19	-	15	TGTGCCAGTAGTATCACGGCGGCAGAGAACACTGAAGCTTTCTTT	CASSITAAENTEAFF
-	TRBJ2-4	TRBV21-1	-	16	TGTGCCAGCAGCAAAGGGCGTAGGGTATCGTGTGACATTCAGTACTTC	CASSKGRRVSCDIQYF
TRBD1	TRBJ1-1	TRBV27	-	15	TGTGCCAGCAGTTTAGGACAGGGGGCGAACACTGAAGCTTTCTTT	CASSLGQGANTEAFF
TRBD2	TRBJ2-5	TRBV5-4	-	17	TGTGCCAGCAGTCGGGCCCCTAGCGGGGGGGCCTTGGAGACCCAGTACTTC	CASSRAPSGGALETQYF
TRBD1	TRBJ2-5	TRBV20-1	-	14	TGCAGTGCTAGTCCAAGGACAGGGAAAGAGACCCAGTACTTC	CSASPRTGKETQYF
TRBD2	TRBJ2-2	TRBV7-9	-	14	TGTGCCACCGATGGGGGGGTGGGGACCGGGGAGCTGTTTTTT	CATDGGVGTGELFF
TRBD2	TRBJ2-1	TRBV7-2	-	16	TGTGCCAGCAGCTTAATAGCGGGAGGGTCCTACAATGAGCAGTTCTTC	CASSLIAGGSYNEQFF
TRBD1	TRBJ2-7	TRBV27	-	13	TGTGCCAGCGACAGGGGCGCATTATACGAGCAGTACTTC	CASDRGALYEQYF
TRBD1	TRBJ2-1	TRBV7-2	-	12	TGTGCCAGCGGCGCGCAGGGGGCCATCGAGTTCTTC	CASGAQGAIEFF
-	TRBJ1-1	TRBV19	-	15	TGTGCCAGTAGTTCCCAAGGCATTTATGTGGCTGAAGCTTTCTTT	CASSSQGIYVAEAFF
-	TRBJ1-2	TRBV18	-	13	TGTGCCAGCTCACCGGGGAGGGCAGATGGCTACACCTTC	CASSPGRADGYTF
-	TRBJ2-3	TRBV24-1	-	15	TGTGCCACCAGTGACGCCGGGCAGGGAACAGATACGCAGTATTTT	CATSDAGQGTDTQYF
-	TRBJ2-7	TRBV6-5	-	13	TGTGCCAGCAAGCAGGGGTACTCCTACGAGCAGTACTTC	CASKQGYSYEQYF